The 7 T cell receptor beta chains reported below all come from one sample, sequenced in a study of naive and memory T cell subsets. Two oligonucleotides, mixed equimolar, formed the beta constant-region primer covering TRBC1 and TRBC2. Ligated cDNA was amplified by four rounds of PCR with nested alpha and beta constant-region primers and SP2. TCRdb processed the UMI-ligation and nested PCR reads anew with MiXCR; each CDR3 protein has one entry. The table records roughly 24,000 distinct CDR3 sequences, 7% to 9% of them present only once. The sequenced sample consisted of central memory CD8+ T cells from blood. The receptors shown here come from a human donor in good health.

In this sample, this clonotype turned up many times. This chain uses TRBV6-4 with TRBJ2-2; 7 bases line up with TRBD2. The CDR3 has 15 residues. J gave up 6 bases and V 0 bases, and 4 bases lay outside the gene matches. CDR1 is MRHNA and CDR2 is SNTAGT in the germline V gene. CDR3 sequence reads: CASSDSMAGAGELFF. The CDR3 region has the DNA TGTGCCAGCAGTGACTCGATGGCGGGGGCCGGGGAGCTGTTTTTT.

About this clonotype: This may arise from a read error, as a much more abundant clone is one base away. V and J are TRBV28 and TRBJ2-7, with 7 bases aligning to TRBD2. The germline V gene encodes CDR1 MDHEN and CDR2 SYDVKM. This CDR3 is 15 amino acids long. The CDR3 here is CASSSLAAAPYEQCF. The DNA for the CDR3 is TGTGCCAGCAGCAGCCTAGCGGCGGCCCCCTACGAGCAGTGCTTC. The full variable domain, completed using reference TRBV28 and TRBJ2-7, is DVKVTQSSRYLVKRTGEKVFLECVQDMDHENMFWYRQDPGLGLRLIYFSYDVKMKEKGDIPEGYSVSREKKERFSLILESASTNQTSMYLCASSSLAAAPYEQCFGPGTRLTVT.

The sample holds many counts of this clonotype. The rearrangement links TRBV6-2 or TRBV6-3 to TRBJ2-3, with D unresolved. In germline, CDR1 is MNHEY, CDR2 SVGEGT. Trimming removed 5 bases from V and 0 bases from J, with 6 bases in between. The CDR3 consists of 13 residues. The CDR3 nucleotides are TGTGCCAGCAGTCACACTAGCACAGATACGCAGTATTTT. Residues: CASSHTSTDTQYF.

The gene calls are TRBV27 and TRBJ2-3; unclear D gene. The CDR3 totals 17 residues. The germline V and J ends were trimmed by 5 bases and 0 bases, with 18 bases remaining between them. Germline V gene data show CDR1 as MNHEY and CDR2 as SMNVEV (reference sequence). The CDR3 is CASSPDLLAVSTDTQYF. The CDR3 coding sequence is TGTGCCAGCAGTCCCGACCTTCTTGCAGTAAGCACAGATACGCAGTATTTT.

There are a few counts of this clonotype. The chain has TRBV7-7 and TRBJ2-7; 8 bases line up with TRBD1. J was trimmed by 4 bases and V by 1 base; bases with no gene match: 6. Germline V gene lookup returns CDR1 SSHAT and CDR2 FNYEAQ (reference sequence). The CDR3 has 15 amino acids. CDR3 bases: TGTGCCAGCAGCTTAGGGCAGGGGGCTGTATACGAGCAGTACTTC. It is translated as CASSLGQGAVYEQYF.

This clonotype occurred many times. The rearrangement uses TRBV20-1 and TRBJ1-1, with 11 bases identical to TRBD1. CDR1 DFQATT and CDR2 SNEGSKA come from the germline V gene (reference sequence). The CDR3 runs 14 residues. V trimming: 3 bases; J trimming: 4 bases; junction bases outside the gene matches: 4. This chain's CDR3 is CSARMGQGGTEAFF. The CDR3 nucleotides read TGCAGTGCTAGGATGGGACAGGGGGGCACTGAAGCTTTCTTT.

This clonotype was seen many times. V and J are TRBV29-1 and TRBJ1-1; D unclear. Trimming stripped 5 bases from V and 1 base from J, with 14 bases between. CDR1 SQVTM and CDR2 ANQGSEA come from the germline V gene. CDR3 size: 14 residues. The CDR3 region has the DNA TGCAGCGTTTATTCCCCGAGCCCGAACACTGAAGCTTTCTTT. It yields the protein CSVYSPSPNTEAFF.